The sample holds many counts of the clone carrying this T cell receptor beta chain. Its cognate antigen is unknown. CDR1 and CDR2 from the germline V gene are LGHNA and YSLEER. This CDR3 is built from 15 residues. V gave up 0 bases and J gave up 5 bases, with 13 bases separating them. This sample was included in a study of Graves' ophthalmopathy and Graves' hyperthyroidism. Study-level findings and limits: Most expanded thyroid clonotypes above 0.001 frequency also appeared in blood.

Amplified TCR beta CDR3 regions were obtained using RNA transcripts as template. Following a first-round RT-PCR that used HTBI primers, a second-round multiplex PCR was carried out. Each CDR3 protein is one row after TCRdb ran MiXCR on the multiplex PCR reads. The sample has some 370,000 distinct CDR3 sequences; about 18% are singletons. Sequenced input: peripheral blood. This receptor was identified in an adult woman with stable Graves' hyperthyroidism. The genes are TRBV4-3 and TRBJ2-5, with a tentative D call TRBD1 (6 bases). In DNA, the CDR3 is TGCGCCAGCAGCCAAGAGTATGAGGGGGAGGAGACCCAGTACTTC. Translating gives CASSQEYEGEETQYF.